The rows below give T cell receptor beta chains drawn from one sample of a study of blood T cell repertoires in COVID-19. TCRdb's table, derived via immunoSEQ multiplex PCR, lists solely in-frame clones and lacks some. The sample shows 400,000 to 450,000 clones, around nine tenths of them seen only once. The sequenced sample was peripheral blood. The receptors derive from a man between 18 and 29 years old with COVID-19, enrolled during active disease. Both conserved end residues are part of each CDR3. The order of the fields is D gene, CDR3 length, clone size, V gene, J gene, CDR3 protein, CDR3 DNA. D genes are given only for firm matches. Clone sizes are given selectively: once, few, many, or a class where the clone is expanded.

TRBD2	12	.	TRBV5-1	TRBJ2-1	CASSIRGDEQFF	TGCGCCAGCAGCATACGGGGGGATGAGCAGTTCTTC
TRBD2	18	.	TRBV7-2	TRBJ2-2	CASSLAGTSGTNTGELFF	TGTGCCAGCAGCTTAGCCGGGACTAGCGGGACGAACACCGGGGAGCTGTTTTTT
TRBD1	16	.	TRBV28	TRBJ1-4	CASSPARQGGGEKLFF	TGTGCCAGCAGTCCCGCCCGACAGGGAGGAGGCGAAAAACTGTTTTTT
.	13	.	TRBV7-8	TRBJ2-7	CASSLAGAREQYF	TGTGCCAGCAGCTTAGCAGGTGCGAGGGAGCAGTACTTC
.	14	once	TRBV18	TRBJ2-7	CASSRGTENYEQYF	TGTGCCAGCTCACGCGGGACAGAGAACTACGAGCAGTACTTC
.	15	.	TRBV6-1	TRBJ2-1	CASSEQVTTSNEQFF	TGTGCCAGCAGTGAGCAGGTCACCACCTCGAATGAGCAGTTCTTC
TRBD1	17	.	TRBV4-1	TRBJ2-3	CASSQGYTGGVTDTQYF	TGCGCCAGCAGCCAGGGGTACACAGGGGGTGTCACAGATACGCAGTATTTT
TRBD2	17	.	TRBV7-7	TRBJ2-3	CASSLSPGGRNTDTQYF	TGTGCCAGCAGTTTATCACCGGGCGGGAGGAACACAGATACGCAGTATTTT
TRBD2	19	.	TRBV5-4	TRBJ2-3	CASSLALGLAGGLTDTQYF	TGTGCCAGCAGCTTGGCCCTCGGGCTAGCGGGGGGTTTAACAGATACGCAGTATTTT
.	13	medium-sized	TRBV6-5	TRBJ1-2	CASSRQGKLGYTF	TGTGCCAGCAGTCGCCAGGGGAAGCTTGGCTACACCTTC
.	13	.	TRBV12-3/TRBV12-4	TRBJ2-7	CASSGQGFYEQYF	TGTGCCAGCAGTGGCCAGGGATTCTACGAGCAGTACTTC
.	14	.	TRBV6-1	TRBJ2-7	CASSETGNTYEQYF	TGTGCCAGCAGTGAAACAGGAAACACCTACGAGCAGTACTTC
TRBD1	16	many	TRBV30	TRBJ1-1	CAWSEVLTGKDTEAFF	TGTGCCTGGAGTGAAGTTTTGACAGGGAAGGACACTGAAGCTTTCTTT
.	16	once	TRBV9	TRBJ2-1	CASSGVSEFSYNEQFF	TGTGCCAGCAGCGGGGTGTCGGAGTTCTCCTACAATGAGCAGTTCTTC
TRBD2	17	.	TRBV30	TRBJ2-1	CASMGGIPGGSYNEQFF	TGTGCCTCTATGGGAGGAATTCCGGGGGGTTCCTACAATGAGCAGTTCTTC
.	15	.	TRBV13	TRBJ2-2	CASSLGSTNTGELFF	TGTGCCAGCAGCTTAGGGTCCACGAACACCGGGGAGCTGTTTTTT
TRBD2	15	.	TRBV5-5	TRBJ2-7	CASSLGPPGGNEQYF	TGTGCCAGCAGCTTGGGCCCGCCGGGAGGGAACGAGCAGTACTTC
TRBD2	15	.	TRBV6-5	TRBJ2-3	CASSSRRLAADTQYF	TGTGCCAGCAGTTCCCGGCGACTAGCGGCTGATACGCAGTATTTT
TRBD1	14	.	TRBV24-1	TRBJ1-2	CATSDTGTESGYTF	TGTGCCACCAGTGACACCGGGACAGAAAGCGGCTACACCTTC
TRBD1	16	.	TRBV18	TRBJ1-4	CASSSQGERRNEKLFF	TGTGCCAGCTCTTCACAGGGGGAACGTCGTAATGAAAAACTGTTTTTT
TRBD1	15	once	TRBV24-1	TRBJ2-1	CATSDPGTGSNEQFF	TGTGCCACCAGTGATCCCGGGACAGGGAGCAATGAGCAGTTCTTC
.	13	.	TRBV12-3/TRBV12-4	TRBJ1-2	CASSYNRRYGYTF	TGTGCCAGCAGTTACAATCGGAGGTATGGCTACACCTTC
TRBD1	16	.	TRBV19	TRBJ2-7	CASTRNPGTVGAEQYF	TGTGCCAGTACCAGAAACCCCGGGACAGTGGGGGCCGAGCAGTACTTC
.	15	.	TRBV7-2	TRBJ2-1	CASRHGGPKPNEQFF	TGTGCCAGCAGACACGGGGGACCAAAACCTAATGAGCAGTTCTTC
TRBD2	15	.	TRBV5-1	TRBJ2-2	CASSRPAGNTGELFF	TGCGCCAGCAGCAGGCCAGCGGGAAACACCGGGGAGCTGTTTTTT
.	11	.	TRBV2	TRBJ2-7	CASSSVYEQYF	TGTGCCAGCAGCTCAGTCTACGAGCAGTACTTC
.	17	.	TRBV7-2	TRBJ2-3	CASSSLLAVLSTDTQYF	TGTGCCAGCAGCTCACTATTAGCGGTCCTGAGCACAGATACGCAGTATTTT
TRBD1	13	.	TRBV30	TRBJ1-2	CAFYRGLRYGYTF	TGTGCCTTTTACAGGGGGCTTCGATATGGCTACACCTTC
TRBD1	16	.	TRBV19	TRBJ2-1	CASSIRDRDLWGEQFF	TGTGCCAGTAGTATTCGGGACAGGGATTTATGGGGTGAGCAGTTCTTC
TRBD2	16	.	TRBV7-9	TRBJ2-1	CASSLVLTSGSYEQFF	TGTGCCAGCAGCTTAGTGTTAACTAGCGGGAGTTATGAGCAGTTCTTC
TRBD1	15	.	TRBV19	TRBJ1-1	CASSIGVQGASEAFF	TGTGCCAGTAGTATTGGGGTACAGGGGGCGTCTGAAGCTTTCTTT
.	16	.	TRBV5-4	TRBJ2-1	CASSVGPLGAYNEQFF	TGTGCCAGCAGCGTTGGGCCCCTGGGAGCCTACAATGAGCAGTTCTTC
TRBD2	18	.	TRBV9	TRBJ2-5	CASSPTSGGAVYQETQYF	TGTGCCAGCAGCCCCACTAGCGGGGGGGCCGTGTACCAAGAGACCCAGTACTTC
.	13	.	TRBV29-1	TRBJ2-7	CSVEGLGGYEQYF	TGCAGCGTTGAAGGTCTCGGCGGCTACGAGCAGTACTTC
TRBD2	17	.	TRBV29-1	TRBJ2-1	CSVGLAGLISSYNEQFF	TGCAGCGTTGGACTAGCGGGATTAATTAGCTCCTACAATGAGCAGTTCTTC
.	13	.	TRBV12-3/TRBV12-4	TRBJ1-2	CASSPRIIYGYTF	TGTGCCAGCAGCCCCAGAATAATCTATGGCTACACCTTC
.	13	.	TRBV19	TRBJ1-5	CASSRGGNQPQHF	TGTGCCAGTTCTCGGGGGGGCAATCAGCCCCAGCATTTT
.	19	.	TRBV4-1	TRBJ1-1	CASSHALGRVKGIGAEAFF	TGCGCCAGCAGCCATGCCCTTGGCAGGGTTAAAGGAATAGGCGCTGAAGCTTTCTTT
.	14	.	TRBV3-1/TRBV3-2	TRBJ2-4	CASSHGQAKNIQYF	TGTGCCAGCAGCCACGGACAGGCCAAAAACATTCAGTACTTC
TRBD1	15	.	TRBV2	TRBJ1-2	CASKPGGQLNYGYTF	TGTGCCAGCAAACCAGGGGGGCAACTTAACTATGGCTACACCTTC
.	15	.	TRBV5-4	TRBJ2-7	CASSPSSGLAYEQYF	TGTGCCAGCAGCCCCTCCTCGGGGTTAGCCTACGAGCAGTACTTC
.	14	.	TRBV6-5	TRBJ2-1	CASSLGWSYNEQFF	TGTGCCAGCAGCCTCGGGTGGTCCTACAATGAGCAGTTCTTC
.	16	.	TRBV18	TRBJ2-7	CASSPDGAGEDYEQYF	TGTGCCAGCTCACCAGATGGGGCAGGGGAAGACTACGAGCAGTACTTC
TRBD1	15	.	TRBV24-1	TRBJ2-2	CATSKETGGTGELFF	TGTGCCACCAGTAAAGAGACAGGGGGAACCGGGGAGCTGTTTTTT
TRBD2	16	.	TRBV2	TRBJ2-1	CASREGTSGRINEQFF	TGTGCCAGCAGGGAAGGGACTAGCGGGAGGATTAATGAGCAGTTCTTC
.	16	.	TRBV18	TRBJ2-2	CASSRQDSVSSGELFF	TGTGCCAGCTCACGACAGGACAGTGTTAGTTCCGGGGAGCTGTTTTTT
.	13	.	TRBV2	TRBJ1-2	CASSEGAVGGYTF	TGTGCCAGCAGTGAAGGAGCGGTGGGAGGCTACACCTTC
TRBD2	15	.	TRBV5-4	TRBJ2-7	CASSYRLAGTDEQYF	TGTGCCAGCAGTTATCGACTAGCGGGTACAGACGAGCAGTACTTC
.	15	.	TRBV5-6	TRBJ1-5	CASSFGGFSNQPQHF	TGTGCCAGCAGCTTTGGAGGCTTTAGCAATCAGCCCCAGCATTTT
.	15	few	TRBV6-4	TRBJ1-2	CASSDSGREDYGYTF	TGTGCCAGCAGTGACTCGGGGAGGGAGGACTATGGCTACACCTTC
TRBD2	19	.	TRBV11-3	TRBJ2-1	CASSLDGTASGSSYNEQFF	TGTGCCAGCAGCTTAGATGGTACGGCTAGCGGGAGCTCCTACAATGAGCAGTTCTTC
TRBD2	15	.	TRBV25-1	TRBJ2-1	CASSLLAGGLNEQFF	TGTGCCAGCAGTTTACTAGCGGGAGGTTTGAATGAGCAGTTCTTC
TRBD2	20	.	TRBV3-1/TRBV3-2	TRBJ2-3	CASSQDGIKRAGGRGDTQYF	TGTGCCAGCAGCCAAGATGGGATTAAAAGAGCGGGGGGGCGTGGAGATACGCAGTATTTT